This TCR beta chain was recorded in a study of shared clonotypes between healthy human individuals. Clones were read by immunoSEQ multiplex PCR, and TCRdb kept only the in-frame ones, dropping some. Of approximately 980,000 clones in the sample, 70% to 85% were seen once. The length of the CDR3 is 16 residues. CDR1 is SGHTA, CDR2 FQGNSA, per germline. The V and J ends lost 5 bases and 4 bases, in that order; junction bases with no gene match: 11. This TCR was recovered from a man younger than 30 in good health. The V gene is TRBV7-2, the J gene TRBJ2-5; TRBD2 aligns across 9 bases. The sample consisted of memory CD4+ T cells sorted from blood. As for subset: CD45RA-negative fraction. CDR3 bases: TGTGCCAGCAGCCCCCTGGCGGGAGGGCCTGGAGAGACCCAGTACTTC. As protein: CASSPLAGGPGETQYF.